These T cell receptor beta chains were read from a single sample in a study of vaccination and CD4 T cells after COVID-19. Each CDR3 protein is one row after TCRdb ran MiXCR on the PCR reads. In the table there are 9,000 to 15,000 distinct CDR3 sequences, 40% to 50% of which are singletons. For these TCRs, the target antigens are not known. Source material: CD4+ T cells from blood, cultured in vitro. These receptors all stem from a human donor who had recovered from COVID-19. CDR3s include the opening cysteine and the closing phenylalanine or tryptophan. The order of the fields is clone size, V gene, D gene, J gene, CDR3 DNA, CDR3 protein. A D gene is named only where the DNA matches it firmly. Clone size, where shown, is once, few, many, or a class for clones that have expanded.

size: once
V: TRBV6-1
D: -
J: TRBJ1-1
DNA: TGTGCCAGCACCCAGGGCCCCGGGACTGAAGCTTTCTTT
CDR3: CASTQGPGTEAFF

size: -
V: TRBV2
D: TRBD2
J: TRBJ2-2
DNA: TGTGCCAGCACACGCGGGACTATAAGGAACACCGGGGAGCTGTTTTTT
CDR3: CASTRGTIRNTGELFF

size: -
V: TRBV4-3
D: -
J: TRBJ1-3
DNA: TGCGCCAGCAGCCAAGGGGACGGCCAACTCTCTGGAAACACCATATATTTT
CDR3: CASSQGDGQLSGNTIYF

size: once
V: TRBV4-3
D: -
J: TRBJ2-3
DNA: TGCGCCAGCAGCCAAGATGGGAGGGGGCTTGATACGCAGTATTTT
CDR3: CASSQDGRGLDTQYF

size: -
V: TRBV28
D: -
J: TRBJ1-5
DNA: TGTGCCAGCAGCCCCCTTAGGGCAGCAAGCAATCAGCCCCAGCATTTT
CDR3: CASSPLRAASNQPQHF

size: -
V: TRBV15
D: TRBD1
J: TRBJ1-4
DNA: TGTGCCACCAGCGGCCAGACAGGGCGACATAATGAAAAACTGTTTTTT
CDR3: CATSGQTGRHNEKLFF

size: few
V: TRBV10-3
D: -
J: TRBJ2-7
DNA: TGTGCCATCAGCAAACAGGGTGGGGCCTACGAGCAGTACTTC
CDR3: CAISKQGGAYEQYF

size: few
V: TRBV6-5
D: TRBD1
J: TRBJ1-4
DNA: TGTGCCAGCAGTTTTGACAGGGCTAATGAAAAACTGTTTTTT
CDR3: CASSFDRANEKLFF

size: -
V: TRBV6-4
D: TRBD2
J: TRBJ2-1
DNA: TGTGCCAGCAGCCCAAGAGCGGGAGTTGGGCGCAATGAGCAGTTCTTC
CDR3: CASSPRAGVGRNEQFF

size: -
V: TRBV20-1
D: TRBD1
J: TRBJ2-7
DNA: TGCAGCTCGGACGCGGGACAGGGGACCAGCGAGCAGTACTTC
CDR3: CSSDAGQGTSEQYF

size: -
V: TRBV20-1
D: TRBD2
J: TRBJ2-1
DNA: TGCAGTGCTAGAGATCCTAGCGGGAATGGGAATGAGCAGTTCTTC
CDR3: CSARDPSGNGNEQFF

size: few
V: TRBV6-1
D: TRBD1
J: TRBJ1-5
DNA: TGTGCCAGCAGCCGCAGGGACAGGAGGGGGGGTGGGAGCAATCAGCCCCAGCATTTT
CDR3: CASSRRDRRGGGSNQPQHF

size: -
V: TRBV12-3/TRBV12-4
D: -
J: TRBJ1-1
DNA: TGTGCCAGCAGTTTAGCAGGGGACACTGAAGCTTTCTTT
CDR3: CASSLAGDTEAFF

size: few
V: TRBV7-2
D: TRBD1
J: TRBJ1-6
DNA: TGTGCCAGCAGCTTACGACAGGGAGGAAATTCACCCCTCCACTTT
CDR3: CASSLRQGGNSPLHF

size: few
V: TRBV20-1
D: -
J: TRBJ1-2
DNA: TGCAGTGCTAGAGATCGGGCAGGGGCAGTCAGTAACTATGGCTACACCTTC
CDR3: CSARDRAGAVSNYGYTF

size: few
V: TRBV7-6
D: -
J: TRBJ2-7
DNA: TGTGCCAGCAGCTTAGAGGGCCACAACCTCAGGGTAAGATCCTACGAGCAGTACTTC
CDR3: CASSLEGHNLRVRSYEQYF

size: -
V: TRBV30
D: -
J: TRBJ1-2
DNA: TGTGCCTGGAGTGGAGGGAACGACTATGGCTACACCTTC
CDR3: CAWSGGNDYGYTF

size: -
V: TRBV7-6
D: -
J: TRBJ1-5
DNA: TGTGCCAGCAGCTTCGGTCCCCGTCAGCCCCAGCATTTT
CDR3: CASSFGPRQPQHF

size: -
V: TRBV20-1
D: -
J: TRBJ2-7
DNA: TGCAGTGCTAGAGATTTTGTTCTTGGGGCTAGTCGCGAGCAGTACTTC
CDR3: CSARDFVLGASREQYF

size: -
V: TRBV1
D: -
J: TRBJ2-5
DNA: TGCACCAGCAGCCGACTAGGCGCCGAGACCCAGTACTTC
CDR3: CTSSRLGAETQYF